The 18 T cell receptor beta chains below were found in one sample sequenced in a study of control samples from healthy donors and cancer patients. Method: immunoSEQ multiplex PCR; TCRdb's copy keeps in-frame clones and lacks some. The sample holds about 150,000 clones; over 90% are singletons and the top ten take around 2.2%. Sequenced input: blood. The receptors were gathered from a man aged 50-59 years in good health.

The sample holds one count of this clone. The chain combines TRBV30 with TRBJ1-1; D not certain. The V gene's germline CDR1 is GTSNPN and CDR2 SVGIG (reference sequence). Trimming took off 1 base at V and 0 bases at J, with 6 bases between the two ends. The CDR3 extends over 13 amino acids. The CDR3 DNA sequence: TGTGCCTGGAGTGGACGAGTGAACACTGAAGCTTTCTTT. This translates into CAWSGRVNTEAFF.

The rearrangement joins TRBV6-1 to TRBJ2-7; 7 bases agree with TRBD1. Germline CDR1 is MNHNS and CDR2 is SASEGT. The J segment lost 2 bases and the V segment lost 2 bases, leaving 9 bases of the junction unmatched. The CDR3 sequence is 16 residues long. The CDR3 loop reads CASSERGQLLTYEQYF. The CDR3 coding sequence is TGTGCCAGCAGTGAAAGGGGACAGTTACTAACCTACGAGCAGTACTTC.

In nucleotides, the CDR3 is TGTGCCAGCAGCGCCTCCGCTAGCGGAGCGAACACCGGGGAGCTGTTTTTT. Translation: CASSASASGANTGELFF. This rearrangement joins TRBV9 to TRBJ2-2; 7 bases align to TRBD2. V shed 3 bases, J shed 0 bases, and the junction held 8 bases outside the gene matches. From germline, CDR1 is SGDLS and CDR2 YYNGEE. The CDR3 sequence is 17 residues long. Full variable domain (remainder filled in from reference TRBV9 and TRBJ2-2): DSGVTQTPKHLITATGQRVTLRCSPRSGDLSVYWYQQSLDQGLQFLIQYYNGEERAKGNILERFSAQQFPDLHSELNLSSLELGDSALYFCASSASASGANTGELFFGEGSRLTVL.

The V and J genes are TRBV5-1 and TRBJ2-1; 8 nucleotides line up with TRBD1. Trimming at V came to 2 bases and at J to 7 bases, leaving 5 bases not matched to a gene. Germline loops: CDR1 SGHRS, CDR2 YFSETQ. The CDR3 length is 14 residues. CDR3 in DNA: TGCGCCAGCAGCTTCCAGGGGGCCAATAATGAGCAGTTCTTC. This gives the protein CASSFQGANNEQFF.

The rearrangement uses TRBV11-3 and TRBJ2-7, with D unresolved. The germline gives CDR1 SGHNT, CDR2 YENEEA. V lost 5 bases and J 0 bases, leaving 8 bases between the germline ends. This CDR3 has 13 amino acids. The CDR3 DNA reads TGTGCCAGCAGCAAACAGAGCTCCTACGAGCAGTACTTC. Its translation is CASSKQSSYEQYF.

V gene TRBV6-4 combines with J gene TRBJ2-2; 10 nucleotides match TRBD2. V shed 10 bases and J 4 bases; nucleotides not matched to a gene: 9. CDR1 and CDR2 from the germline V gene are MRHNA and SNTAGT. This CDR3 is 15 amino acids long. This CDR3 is CAIFAGTSATGELFF. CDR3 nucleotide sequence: TGTGCCATCTTCGCCGGGACTAGCGCCACCGGGGAGCTGTTTTTT.

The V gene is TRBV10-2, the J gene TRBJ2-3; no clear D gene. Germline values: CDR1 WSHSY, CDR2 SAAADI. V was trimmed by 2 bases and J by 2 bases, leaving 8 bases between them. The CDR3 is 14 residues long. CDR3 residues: CASSEGLITDTQYF. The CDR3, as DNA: TGCGCCAGCAGTGAGGGTCTGATCACAGATACGCAGTATTTT.

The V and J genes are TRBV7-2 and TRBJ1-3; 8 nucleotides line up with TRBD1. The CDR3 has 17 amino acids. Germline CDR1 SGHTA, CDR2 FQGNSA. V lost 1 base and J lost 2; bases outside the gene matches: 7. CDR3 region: CASSLDWRTGTGNTIYF. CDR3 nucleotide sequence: TGTGCCAGCAGCTTAGATTGGAGGACAGGGACTGGAAACACCATATATTTT.

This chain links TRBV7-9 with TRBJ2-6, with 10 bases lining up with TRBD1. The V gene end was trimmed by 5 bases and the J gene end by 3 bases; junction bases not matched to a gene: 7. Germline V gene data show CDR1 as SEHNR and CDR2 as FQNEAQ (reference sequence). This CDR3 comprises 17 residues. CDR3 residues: CASSRMTGGDGANVLTF. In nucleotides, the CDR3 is TGTGCCAGCAGCCGGATGACAGGGGGCGATGGGGCCAACGTCCTGACTTTC.

The CDR3 nucleotides read TGTGCCAGCAGCTTAGGGGACAGGGAGGACTATGGCTACACCTTC. It translates to CASSLGDREDYGYTF. The genes are TRBV7-9 and TRBJ1-2, with 9 bases matching TRBD1. Germline CDR1 SEHNR, CDR2 FQNEAQ (reference sequence). The CDR3 has 15 amino acids. Trimming at V came to 1 base and at J to 3 bases, leaving 3 bases not matched to a gene.

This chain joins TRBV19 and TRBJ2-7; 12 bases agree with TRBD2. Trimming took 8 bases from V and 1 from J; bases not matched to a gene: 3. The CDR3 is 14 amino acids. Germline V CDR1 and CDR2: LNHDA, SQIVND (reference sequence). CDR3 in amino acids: CASSLAGGSYEQYF. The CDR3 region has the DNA TGTGCCAGTTCCCTAGCGGGAGGGTCCTACGAGCAGTACTTC.

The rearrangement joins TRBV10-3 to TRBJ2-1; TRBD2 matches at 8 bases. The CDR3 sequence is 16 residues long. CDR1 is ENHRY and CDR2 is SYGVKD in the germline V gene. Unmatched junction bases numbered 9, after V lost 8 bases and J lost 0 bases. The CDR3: CAIGRTSQSSYNEQFF. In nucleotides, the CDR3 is TGTGCCATCGGCCGGACTAGCCAAAGCTCCTACAATGAGCAGTTCTTC.

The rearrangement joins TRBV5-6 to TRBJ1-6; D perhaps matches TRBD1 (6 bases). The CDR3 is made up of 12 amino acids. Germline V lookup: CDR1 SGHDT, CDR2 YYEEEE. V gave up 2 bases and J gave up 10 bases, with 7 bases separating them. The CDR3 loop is CASSFRGSPLHF. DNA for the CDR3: TGTGCCAGCAGCTTCAGGGGATCACCCCTCCACTTT.

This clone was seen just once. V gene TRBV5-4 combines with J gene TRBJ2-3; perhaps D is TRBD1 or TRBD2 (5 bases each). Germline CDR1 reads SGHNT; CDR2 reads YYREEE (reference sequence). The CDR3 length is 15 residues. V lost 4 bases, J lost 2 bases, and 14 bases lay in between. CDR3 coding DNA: TGTGCCAGCAGCCAGCGATCCGGGGCCACAGATACGCAGTATTTT. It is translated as CASSQRSGATDTQYF.

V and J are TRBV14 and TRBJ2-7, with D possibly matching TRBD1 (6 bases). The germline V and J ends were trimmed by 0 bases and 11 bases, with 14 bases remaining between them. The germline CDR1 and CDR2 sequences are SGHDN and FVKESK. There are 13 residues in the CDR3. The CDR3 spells CASSQDYITGKYF. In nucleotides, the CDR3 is TGTGCCAGCAGCCAAGATTATATCACAGGGAAGTACTTC.

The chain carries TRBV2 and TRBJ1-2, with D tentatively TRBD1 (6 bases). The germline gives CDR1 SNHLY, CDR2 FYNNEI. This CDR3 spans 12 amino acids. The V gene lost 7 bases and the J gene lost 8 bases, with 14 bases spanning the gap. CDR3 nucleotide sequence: TGTGCCAGCAAAGGACAGCACAAGGGCTACACCTTC. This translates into CASKGQHKGYTF.

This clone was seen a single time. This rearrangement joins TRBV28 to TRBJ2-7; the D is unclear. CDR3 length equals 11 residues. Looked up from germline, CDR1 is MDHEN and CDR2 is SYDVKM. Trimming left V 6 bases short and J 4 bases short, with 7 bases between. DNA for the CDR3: TGTGCCAGCAGCCTAGAATACGAGCAGTACTTC. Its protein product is CASSLEYEQYF.

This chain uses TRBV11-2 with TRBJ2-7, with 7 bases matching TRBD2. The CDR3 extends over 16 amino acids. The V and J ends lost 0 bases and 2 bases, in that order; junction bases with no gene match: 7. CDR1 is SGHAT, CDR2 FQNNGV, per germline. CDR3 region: CASSLDPSGATYEQYF. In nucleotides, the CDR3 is TGTGCCAGCAGCTTAGACCCCAGCGGGGCAACCTACGAGCAGTACTTC.